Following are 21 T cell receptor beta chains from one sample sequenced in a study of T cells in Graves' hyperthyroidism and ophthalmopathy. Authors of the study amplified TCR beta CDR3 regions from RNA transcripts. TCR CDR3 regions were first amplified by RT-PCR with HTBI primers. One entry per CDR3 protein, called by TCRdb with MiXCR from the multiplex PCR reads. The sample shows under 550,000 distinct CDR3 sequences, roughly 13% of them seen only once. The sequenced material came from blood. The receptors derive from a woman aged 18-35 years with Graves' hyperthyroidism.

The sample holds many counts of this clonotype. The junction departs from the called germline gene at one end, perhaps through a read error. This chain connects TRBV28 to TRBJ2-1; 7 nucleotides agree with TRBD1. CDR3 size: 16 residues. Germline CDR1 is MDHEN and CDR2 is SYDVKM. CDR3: CASSLLGGTPYNEQFF. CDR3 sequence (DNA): TGTGCCAGCAGCTTATTAGGGGGCACCCCCTACAATGAGCAGTTCTTC.

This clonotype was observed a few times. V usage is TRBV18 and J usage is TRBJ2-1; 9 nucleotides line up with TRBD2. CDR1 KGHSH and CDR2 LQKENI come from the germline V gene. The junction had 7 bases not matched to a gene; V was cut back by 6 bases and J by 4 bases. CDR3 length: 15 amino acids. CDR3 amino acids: CASSKGLADYNEQFF. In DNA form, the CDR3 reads TGTGCCAGCTCGAAGGGACTAGCAGATTACAATGAGCAGTTCTTC.

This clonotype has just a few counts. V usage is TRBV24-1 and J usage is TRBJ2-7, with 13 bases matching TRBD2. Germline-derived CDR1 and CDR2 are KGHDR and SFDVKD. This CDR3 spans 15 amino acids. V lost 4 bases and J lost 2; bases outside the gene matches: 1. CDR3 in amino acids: CATSEGTSGTYEQYF. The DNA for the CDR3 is TGTGCCACCAGTGAAGGGACTAGCGGGACCTACGAGCAGTACTTC.

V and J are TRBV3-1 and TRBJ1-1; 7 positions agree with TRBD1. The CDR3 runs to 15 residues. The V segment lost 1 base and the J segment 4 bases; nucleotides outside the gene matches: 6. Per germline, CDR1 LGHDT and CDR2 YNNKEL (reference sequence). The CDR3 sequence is CASSQALNRGTEAFF. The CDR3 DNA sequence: TGTGCCAGCAGCCAAGCCTTGAACAGGGGCACTGAAGCTTTCTTT.

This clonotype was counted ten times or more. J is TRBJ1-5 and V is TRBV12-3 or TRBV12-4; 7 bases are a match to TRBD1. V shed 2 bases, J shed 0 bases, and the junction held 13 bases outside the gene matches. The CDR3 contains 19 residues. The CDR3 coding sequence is TGTGCCAGCAGTTTAAGGCCCGTGGGACAGCGGTATAGCAATCAGCCCCAGCATTTT. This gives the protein CASSLRPVGQRYSNQPQHF.

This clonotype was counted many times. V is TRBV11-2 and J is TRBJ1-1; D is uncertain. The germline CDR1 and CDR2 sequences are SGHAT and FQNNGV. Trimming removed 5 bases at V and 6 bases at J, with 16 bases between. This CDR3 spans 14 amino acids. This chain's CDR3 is CASSLRGRIAEAFF. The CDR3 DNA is TGTGCCAGCAGCCTAAGAGGGAGGATCGCTGAAGCTTTCTTT.

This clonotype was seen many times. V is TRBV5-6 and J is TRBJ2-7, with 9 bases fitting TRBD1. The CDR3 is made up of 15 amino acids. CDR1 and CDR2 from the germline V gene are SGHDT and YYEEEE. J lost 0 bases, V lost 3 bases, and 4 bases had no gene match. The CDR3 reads CASSSWTGVSYEQYF. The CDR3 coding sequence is TGTGCCAGCAGCTCCTGGACAGGGGTCTCCTACGAGCAGTACTTC.

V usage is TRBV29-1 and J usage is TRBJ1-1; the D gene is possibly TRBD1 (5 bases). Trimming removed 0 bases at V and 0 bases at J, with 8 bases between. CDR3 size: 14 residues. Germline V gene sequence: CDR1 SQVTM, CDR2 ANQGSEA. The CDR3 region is CSVEEEGLNTEAFF. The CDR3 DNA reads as TGCAGCGTTGAAGAAGAGGGGCTGAACACTGAAGCTTTCTTT.

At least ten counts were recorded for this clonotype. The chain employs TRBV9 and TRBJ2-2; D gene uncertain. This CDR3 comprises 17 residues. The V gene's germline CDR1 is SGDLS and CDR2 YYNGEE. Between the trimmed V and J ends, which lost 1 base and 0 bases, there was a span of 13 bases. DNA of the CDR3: TGTGCCAGCAGCGTACCCAGCGAAGCTACGAACACCGGGGAGCTGTTTTTT. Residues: CASSVPSEATNTGELFF.

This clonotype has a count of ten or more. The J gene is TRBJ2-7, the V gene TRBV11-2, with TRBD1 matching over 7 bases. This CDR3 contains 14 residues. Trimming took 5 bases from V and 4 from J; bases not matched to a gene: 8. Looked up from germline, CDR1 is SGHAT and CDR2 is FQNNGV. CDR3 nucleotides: TGTGCCAGCAGCGTCCGGGACAGCTTATACGAGCAGTACTTC. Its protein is CASSVRDSLYEQYF.

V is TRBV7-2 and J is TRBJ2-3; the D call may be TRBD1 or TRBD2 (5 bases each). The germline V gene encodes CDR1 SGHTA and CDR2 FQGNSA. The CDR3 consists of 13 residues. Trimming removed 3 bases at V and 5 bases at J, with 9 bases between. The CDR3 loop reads CASSFGTIDTQYF. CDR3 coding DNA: TGTGCCAGCAGCTTCGGGACCATAGATACGCAGTATTTT.

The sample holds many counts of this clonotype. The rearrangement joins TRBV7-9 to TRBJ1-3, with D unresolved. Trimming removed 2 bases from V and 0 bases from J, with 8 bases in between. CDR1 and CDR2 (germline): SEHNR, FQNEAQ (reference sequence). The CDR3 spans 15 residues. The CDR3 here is CASSLRGSSGNTIYF. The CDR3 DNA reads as TGTGCCAGCAGCTTACGAGGTTCCTCTGGAAACACCATATATTTT.

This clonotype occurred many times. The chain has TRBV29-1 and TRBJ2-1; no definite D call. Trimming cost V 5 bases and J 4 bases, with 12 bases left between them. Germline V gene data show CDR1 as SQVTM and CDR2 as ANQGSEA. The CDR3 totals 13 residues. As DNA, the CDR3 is TGCAGCGTTCCCATGACGGAATACAATGAGCAGTTCTTC. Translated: CSVPMTEYNEQFF.

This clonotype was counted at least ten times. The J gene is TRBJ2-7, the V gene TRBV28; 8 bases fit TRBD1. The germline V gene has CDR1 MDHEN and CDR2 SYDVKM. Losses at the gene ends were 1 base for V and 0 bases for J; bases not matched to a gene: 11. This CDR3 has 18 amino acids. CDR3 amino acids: CASSLSWGQDSVSYEQYF. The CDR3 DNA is TGTGCCAGCAGTTTATCTTGGGGACAGGATTCTGTCTCCTACGAGCAGTACTTC.

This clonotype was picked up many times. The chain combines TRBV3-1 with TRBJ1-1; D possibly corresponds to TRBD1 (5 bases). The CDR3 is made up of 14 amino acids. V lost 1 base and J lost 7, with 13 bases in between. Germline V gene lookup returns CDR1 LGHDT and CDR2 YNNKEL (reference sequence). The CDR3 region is CASSQGDSGFEAFF. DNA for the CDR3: TGTGCCAGCAGCCAAGGTGACAGTGGGTTTGAAGCTTTCTTT.

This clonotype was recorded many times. CDR3 amino acids: CASSYSTKTDTQYF. In nucleotides, the CDR3 is TGTGCCAGCAGTTACTCGACGAAGACAGATACGCAGTATTTT. The chain links TRBV6-2 or TRBV6-3 to TRBJ2-3, with D hard to call. CDR1 and CDR2 (germline): MNHEY, SVGEGT. This CDR3 has 14 residues. The V end was cut by 0 bases, the J end by 3 bases, with 7 bases between.

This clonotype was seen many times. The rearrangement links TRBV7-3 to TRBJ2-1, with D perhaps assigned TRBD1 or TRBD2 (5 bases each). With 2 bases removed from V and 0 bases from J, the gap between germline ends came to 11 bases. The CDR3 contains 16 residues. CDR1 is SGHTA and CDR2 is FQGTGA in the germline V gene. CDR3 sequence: CASSLWAGSSYNEQFF. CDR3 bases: TGTGCCAGCAGCTTATGGGCAGGGAGCTCCTACAATGAGCAGTTCTTC.

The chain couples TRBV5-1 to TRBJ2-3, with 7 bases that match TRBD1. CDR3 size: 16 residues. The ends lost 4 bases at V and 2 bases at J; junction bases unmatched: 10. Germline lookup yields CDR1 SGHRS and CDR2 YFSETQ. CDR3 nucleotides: TGCGCCAGCAGCATTCTTACAGGGGATCCCACAGATACGCAGTATTTT. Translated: CASSILTGDPTDTQYF.

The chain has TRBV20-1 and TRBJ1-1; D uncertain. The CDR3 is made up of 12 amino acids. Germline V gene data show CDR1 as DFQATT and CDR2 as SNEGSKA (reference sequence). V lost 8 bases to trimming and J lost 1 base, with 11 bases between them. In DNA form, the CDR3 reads TGCAGTCCCCAGGATCGGAACACTGAAGCTTTCTTT. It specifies CSPQDRNTEAFF.

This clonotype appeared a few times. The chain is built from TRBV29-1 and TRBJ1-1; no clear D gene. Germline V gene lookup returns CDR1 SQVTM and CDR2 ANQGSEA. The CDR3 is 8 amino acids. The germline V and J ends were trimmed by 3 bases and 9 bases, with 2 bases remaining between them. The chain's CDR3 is CSVDQAFF. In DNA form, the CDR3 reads TGCAGCGTTGACCAAGCTTTCTTT.

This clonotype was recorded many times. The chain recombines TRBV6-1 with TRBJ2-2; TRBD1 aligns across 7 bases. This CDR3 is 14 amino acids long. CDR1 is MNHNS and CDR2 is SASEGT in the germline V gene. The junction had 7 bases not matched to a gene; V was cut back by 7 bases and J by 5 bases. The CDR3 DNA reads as TGTGCCAGCAAAGACAGGGAAGGTACCGGGGAGCTGTTTTTT. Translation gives CASKDREGTGELFF.